Each of the 16 T cell receptor beta chains below was sequenced from the same sample in a study of beta chain features in type 1 diabetes. The whole isolated RNA underwent reverse transcription, so sequencing captured expressed TCRB transcripts. Some clones are missing from TCRdb's copy, which holds only in-frame ones; the method was immunoSEQ multiplex PCR. The sample has about 160,000 clones; approximately 8.1% are singletons. The sample consisted of central memory CD4+ T cells from blood. Receptor source: a man between 18 and 29 years old in good health.

CDR3 protein: CASRSRFDRGEEKLFF. The CDR3 DNA is TGCGCCAGCAGATCAAGGTTCGACAGGGGTGAGGAAAAACTGTTTTTT. The chain is built from TRBV23-1 and TRBJ1-4, with TRBD1 matching 8 bases. TRBV23-1 is assigned to the ORF class and has an uncertain function. The trim removed 6 bases at V and 8 bases at J, leaving 14 bases unmatched. The CDR3 is 16 amino acids.

The chain couples TRBV9 to TRBJ1-3; possible D gene TRBD1, 6 bases. The germline V gene encodes CDR1 SGDLS and CDR2 YYNGEE. The length of the CDR3 is 15 residues. Trimming pared 0 bases from V and 7 bases from J, leaving 14 bases between. The CDR3 DNA is TGTGCCAGCAGCGTAGGAGGGGACAATCGGAACACCATATATTTT. This sequence encodes CASSVGGDNRNTIYF.

The chain links TRBV5-4 to TRBJ2-7, with a tentative D call TRBD1 (6 bases). The CDR3 is 16 amino acids. The germline V and J ends were trimmed by 4 bases and 4 bases, with 21 bases remaining between them. From germline, CDR1 is SGHNT and CDR2 YYREEE (reference sequence). In DNA form, the CDR3 reads TGTGCCAGCAGCCAAGAAGCTAACAGGGTCGAGTACGAGCAGTACTTC. Amino acid sequence: CASSQEANRVEYEQYF.

The V and J genes are TRBV6-1 and TRBJ1-6; D is unresolved. V was cut by 8 bases and J by 5 bases, with 10 bases left in between. In germline, CDR1 is MNHNS, CDR2 SASEGT. The CDR3 contains 13 residues. CDR3 region: CASLPLNNSPLHF. CDR3 DNA: TGTGCCAGCCTTCCCCTTAATAATTCACCCCTCCACTTT.

The chain uses TRBV28 and TRBJ1-2; 8 nucleotides match TRBD1. The CDR3 runs 17 residues. CDR1 and CDR2 from the germline V gene are MDHEN and SYDVKM. The junction had 9 bases not matched to a gene; V was cut back by 3 bases and J by 0 bases. The CDR3 loop is CASSFWQGALANYGYTF. For the CDR3, the DNA is TGTGCCAGCAGTTTTTGGCAGGGGGCCTTAGCTAACTATGGCTACACCTTC.

This clone occurred a few times. This rearrangement joins TRBV18 to TRBJ1-1, with a weak D call TRBD1 (5 bases). Germline loops: CDR1 KGHSH, CDR2 LQKENI. CDR3 size: 13 residues. The germline V and J ends were trimmed by 5 bases and 3 bases, with 10 bases remaining between them. CDR3 residues: CASSGAGHTEAFF. In DNA form, the CDR3 reads TGTGCCAGCTCAGGTGCGGGGCACACTGAAGCTTTCTTT.

This chain uses TRBV7-9 with TRBJ2-1, with 14 bases that match TRBD2. V lost 6 bases and J lost 8; bases outside the gene matches: 9. Germline CDR1 and CDR2: SEHNR and FQNEAQ (reference sequence). The CDR3 runs 16 residues. In DNA form, the CDR3 reads TGTGCCAGCAGTTCCGGGACTAGCGGGAGTTTTTATGAGCAGTTCTTC. Translated: CASSSGTSGSFYEQFF. Based on the CDR3 plus reference TRBV7-9 and TRBJ2-1, the full variable domain is DTGVSQNPRHKITKRGQNVTFRCDPISEHNRLYWYRQTLGQGPEFLTYFQNEAQLEKSRLLSDRFSAERPKGSFSTLEIQRTEQGDSAMYLCASSSGTSGSFYEQFFGPGTRLTVL.

This clone was observed a handful of times. This chain links TRBV6-6 with TRBJ1-5; D ambiguous. CDR3 length: 16 residues. The V gene lost 6 bases and the J gene lost 0 bases, with 15 bases spanning the gap. Germline-derived CDR1 and CDR2 are MNHNY and SVGAGI (reference sequence). CDR3 sequence: CASSYPVGVSNQPQHF. DNA of the CDR3: TGTGCCAGCAGCTATCCCGTCGGGGTTAGCAATCAGCCCCAGCATTTT.

This clone turned up a few times. This sequence joins TRBV28 and TRBJ2-7; 9 bases match TRBD1. The CDR3 is 13 residues long. V shed 6 bases and J 4 bases; nucleotides not matched to a gene: 4. Germline V lookup: CDR1 MDHEN, CDR2 SYDVKM. CDR3 amino acids: CASRPGQGYEQYF. The CDR3 DNA reads TGTGCCAGCAGGCCAGGACAGGGGTACGAGCAGTACTTC.

This clone occurred a few times. V and J are TRBV7-9 and TRBJ2-5; D is ambiguous. The DNA end is a closer match to TRBJ2-7, so the J assignment may be wrong. This CDR3 comprises 15 residues. Per the germline V gene, CDR1 is SEHNR and CDR2 is FQNEAQ (reference sequence). The CDR3 sequence: CASSPPGGFSYEQYF. The CDR3 DNA is TGTGCCAGCAGCCCCCCCGGCGGTTTCTCCTACGAGCAGTACTTC.

This chain uses TRBV14 with TRBJ2-1, with D unresolved. V was shortened by 2 bases and J by 13 bases, with 9 bases between the two germline ends. The CDR3 runs 11 residues. Germline V gene data show CDR1 as SGHDN and CDR2 as FVKESK. The CDR3, as DNA: TGTGCCAGCAGCCAATACGAACTACAGTTCTTC. This encodes CASSQYELQFF.

The sample holds a few counts of this clone. The rearrangement uses TRBV2 and TRBJ2-5; 7 bases align to TRBD1. The CDR3 sequence is 13 residues long. The V and J ends lost 8 bases and 5 bases, in that order; junction bases with no gene match: 8. Germline CDR1 SNHLY, CDR2 FYNNEI. CDR3 protein: CASVKGARETQYF. The CDR3 DNA reads TGTGCCAGCGTAAAGGGGGCCAGGGAGACCCAGTACTTC.

This clone was counted between two and nine times. The J gene is TRBJ2-7, the V gene TRBV2; TRBD1 matches at 8 bases. V dropped 10 bases and J dropped 2; count of bases not matched to a gene: 10. There are 14 residues in the CDR3. Germline CDR1 reads SNHLY; CDR2 reads FYNNEI. The CDR3 DNA reads TGTGCCACCCAGAGTGAGACAGGGGCCTACGAGCAGTACTTC. Translation gives CATQSETGAYEQYF.

There are a few counts of this clone. Distinct nucleotide sequences in the sample also encode this CDR3. For the CDR3, the DNA is TGTGCCAGCAGCCGCGACAGGGGCAATCAGCCCCAGCATTTT. This sequence encodes CASSRDRGNQPQHF. The chain joins TRBV11-2 to TRBJ1-5; 7 nucleotides align to TRBD1. CDR3 size: 14 residues. Germline trimming cut 5 bases from V and 2 bases from J; bases unmatched to any gene: 3. The germline CDR1 and CDR2 sequences are SGHAT and FQNNGV.

This clone has at least ten counts. The rearrangement joins TRBV11-2 to TRBJ2-3; unclear D gene. Germline assignment: CDR1 SGHAT and CDR2 FQNNGV. This CDR3 region has 11 residues. Deletions cut 4 bases from V and 4 bases from J, with 3 bases between. CDR3 DNA: TGTGCCAGCAGCTCGTCAGATACGCAGTATTTT. It codes for CASSSSDTQYF.

There are many counts of this clone. The chain has TRBV7-2 and TRBJ2-3; no definite D call. Trimming stripped 6 bases from V and 6 bases from J, with 10 bases between. The germline gives CDR1 SGHTA, CDR2 FQGNSA. The CDR3 length is 12 residues. In nucleotides, the CDR3 is TGTGCCAGCAGACCGCAAGCCGATACGCAGTATTTT. As protein: CASRPQADTQYF. Full variable domain (outside the CDR3, taken from reference TRBV7-2 and TRBJ2-3): GAGVSQSPSNKVTEKGKDVELRCDPISGHTALYWYRQSLGQGLEFLIYFQGNSAPDKSGLPSDRFSAERTGGSVSTLTIQRTQQEDSAVYLCASRPQADTQYFGPGTRLTVL.